In its sample, the clone carrying this T cell receptor (beta chain) is medium-sized. Its matching antigen is unknown. The data originate from a study of vaccination and CD4 T cells after COVID-19. As to treatment: approximately 9-day PBMC culture with coronavirus spike peptide pools or control peptides (ViraFEST assay). Once peptide pools had expanded antigen-specific T cells, ViraFEST sequenced TCRs. Germline V gene data show CDR1 as LNHDA and CDR2 as SQIVND (reference sequence). V lost 4 bases and J 1 base, leaving 17 bases between the germline ends. This CDR3 is built from 17 residues. Sequenced with the Oncomine TCR Beta short-read assay was DNA taken from cultured CD4+ T cells. Once CD4+ T cells had been cultured, genomic DNA was extracted from them. TCRdb recomputed calls from the PCR reads with MiXCR, one row per CDR3 protein. This sample has about 17,000 distinct CDR3 sequences, with 43% found just once.

This TCR was sampled from a human donor who had recovered from COVID-19. This rearrangement joins TRBV19 to TRBJ1-5, with a weak D call TRBD1 (5 bases). The specimen was CD4+ T cells from blood, cultured in vitro, collected after SARS-CoV-2 vaccination. CDR3 protein: CASSTGTGYHSNQPQHF. CDR3 sequence (DNA): TGTGCCAGTAGTACAGGGACCGGGTACCACAGCAATCAGCCCCAGCATTTT.